The rows below give T cell receptor beta chains drawn from one sample of a study of CD8+ T cells in alopecia areata. Method: immunoSEQ multiplex PCR; TCRdb's copy keeps in-frame clones and lacks some. Counted here are approximately 140,000 clones, roughly 80% occurring once; the ten biggest clones make up around 25%. The material sequenced was CD8+ T cells sorted from blood, taken at week 4, from a patient treated with tofacitinib. These receptors were obtained from a human donor with alopecia areata. The CDR3 runs from the conserved cysteine through the conserved F or W. The order of the fields is D gene, J gene, V gene, clone size, CDR3 protein, CDR3 DNA. A D gene is named only where the DNA matches it firmly. Some rows mark clone size as missing; the rest say once, few, many or name a class of expanded clone.

D: TRBD1
J: TRBJ2-7
V: TRBV7-9
size: -
CDR3: CASSFLETGTGGTYEQYF
DNA: TGTGCCAGCAGCTTTTTGGAGACCGGGACAGGGGGGACCTACGAGCAGTACTTC

D: -
J: TRBJ2-2
V: TRBV19
size: -
CDR3: CASTPSGTIDTGELFF
DNA: TGTGCCAGTACCCCCTCCGGGACCATCGACACCGGGGAGCTGTTTTTT

D: -
J: TRBJ2-7
V: TRBV11-2
size: -
CDR3: CASSLGQESYEQYF
DNA: TGTGCCAGCAGCTTAGGACAGGAGTCCTACGAGCAGTACTTC

D: -
J: TRBJ2-7
V: TRBV11-2
size: -
CDR3: CASSLTWNEEQYF
DNA: TGTGCCAGCAGCTTGACCTGGAACGAAGAGCAGTACTTC

D: -
J: TRBJ1-1
V: TRBV9
size: -
CDR3: CASSAGPYTEAFF
DNA: TGTGCCAGCAGCGCGGGGCCGTACACTGAAGCTTTCTTT

D: -
J: TRBJ2-5
V: TRBV29-1
size: -
CDR3: CPWGSQETQYF
DNA: TGCCCCTGGGGGAGCCAAGAGACCCAGTACTTC

D: TRBD1
J: TRBJ2-5
V: TRBV7-2
size: -
CDR3: CASSFGQGRETQYF
DNA: TGTGCCAGCAGCTTCGGACAGGGCAGGGAGACCCAGTACTTC

D: -
J: TRBJ2-3
V: TRBV5-4
size: few
CDR3: CASSPGGTDTQYF
DNA: TGTGCCAGCAGCCCAGGAGGCACAGATACGCAGTATTTT

D: TRBD1
J: TRBJ2-3
V: TRBV14
size: -
CDR3: CASSEGQGIVDTQYF
DNA: TGTGCCAGCAGCGAGGGACAGGGGATTGTAGATACGCAGTATTTT

D: -
J: TRBJ2-1
V: TRBV7-7
size: -
CDR3: CASSPEPEGNEQFF
DNA: TGTGCTAGCAGCCCAGAGCCCGAGGGCAATGAGCAGTTCTTC

D: TRBD2
J: TRBJ2-2
V: TRBV4-2
size: -
CDR3: CASSQDPGGTGELFF
DNA: TGTGCCAGCAGCCAAGATCCGGGGGGCACCGGGGAGCTGTTTTTT

D: TRBD2
J: TRBJ2-5
V: TRBV6-5
size: -
CDR3: CASTLSGGLQETQYF
DNA: TGTGCCAGCACCCTTAGCGGGGGCCTCCAAGAGACCCAGTACTTC

D: TRBD1
J: TRBJ2-7
V: TRBV5-6
size: -
CDR3: CASSLYRGTNYEQYF
DNA: TGTGCCAGCAGCTTGTACAGGGGGACCAACTACGAGCAGTACTTC

D: TRBD1
J: TRBJ2-3
V: TRBV27
size: -
CDR3: CASSLSPGQGTDTQYF
DNA: TGTGCCAGCAGTTTATCCCCGGGACAGGGAACAGATACGCAGTATTTT

D: TRBD2
J: TRBJ2-1
V: TRBV9
size: -
CDR3: CASSVEPSGVSSYNEQFF
DNA: TGTGCCAGCAGCGTAGAACCCAGCGGGGTGAGCTCCTACAATGAGCAGTTCTTC

D: TRBD2
J: TRBJ2-1
V: TRBV7-9
size: -
CDR3: CASTTSGGSHEQFF
DNA: TGTGCCAGCACCACTAGCGGGGGTTCCCATGAGCAGTTCTTC

D: TRBD1
J: TRBJ2-7
V: TRBV28
size: -
CDR3: CATDRGTYEQYF
DNA: TGTGCCACGGACAGGGGGACCTACGAGCAGTACTTC

D: -
J: TRBJ2-1
V: TRBV7-9
size: -
CDR3: CASSLPPQGYNEQFF
DNA: TGTGCCAGCAGCTTACCGCCACAGGGATACAATGAGCAGTTCTTC

D: -
J: TRBJ2-7
V: TRBV4-1
size: -
CDR3: CASSQRQGSMDEQYF
DNA: TGCGCCAGCAGCCAAAGGCAAGGTTCTATGGACGAGCAGTACTTC

D: -
J: TRBJ2-1
V: TRBV7-9
size: -
CDR3: CASSLFGTGIDEQFF
DNA: TGTGCCAGCAGCTTATTCGGTACGGGGATCGATGAGCAGTTCTTC

D: -
J: TRBJ2-7
V: TRBV19
size: -
CDR3: CASAAGPNYEQYF
DNA: TGTGCCAGCGCGGCAGGCCCCAACTACGAGCAGTACTTC

D: TRBD1
J: TRBJ1-2
V: TRBV13
size: -
CDR3: CASSLGQGYGYTF
DNA: TGTGCCAGCAGCTTAGGACAGGGGTATGGCTACACCTTC

D: -
J: TRBJ2-5
V: TRBV29-1
size: -
CDR3: CSVELGGQETQYF
DNA: TGCAGCGTTGAGCTGGGGGGCCAAGAGACCCAGTACTTC

D: TRBD1
J: TRBJ1-1
V: TRBV5-1
size: once
CDR3: CASSPGTGQLSPEAFF
DNA: TGCGCCAGCAGCCCGGGGACAGGCCAGCTCAGCCCTGAAGCTTTCTTT